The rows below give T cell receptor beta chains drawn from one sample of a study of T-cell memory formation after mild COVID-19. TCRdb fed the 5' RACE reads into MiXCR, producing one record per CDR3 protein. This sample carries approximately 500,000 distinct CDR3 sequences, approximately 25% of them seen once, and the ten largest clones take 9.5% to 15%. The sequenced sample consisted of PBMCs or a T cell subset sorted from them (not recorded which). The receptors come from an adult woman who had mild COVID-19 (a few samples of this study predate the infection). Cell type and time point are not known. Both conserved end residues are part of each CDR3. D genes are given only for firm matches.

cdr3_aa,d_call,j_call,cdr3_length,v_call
CASTLAGGFTDTQYF,TRBD2,TRBJ2-3,15,TRBV12-3/TRBV12-4
CASSRVSTPGETQYF,-,TRBJ2-5,15,TRBV4-1
CASGLGPGAEQFF,-,TRBJ2-1,13,TRBV12-5
CASRKGTEFPYEQYF,TRBD1,TRBJ2-7,15,TRBV12-3/TRBV12-4
CASSERLTGTSDEQYF,TRBD2,TRBJ2-7,16,TRBV25-1
CASTPMDIEGYTF,-,TRBJ1-2,13,TRBV12-3/TRBV12-4
CASSPGIRVNYGYTF,-,TRBJ1-2,15,TRBV5-5
CASSLGAPSEETQYF,-,TRBJ2-5,15,TRBV27
CASSLVLTGVETQYF,-,TRBJ2-5,15,TRBV7-8
CASRETGTEAFF,-,TRBJ1-1,12,TRBV6-5
CAWSPTGPEAFF,-,TRBJ1-1,12,TRBV30
CASSRDILLYNEQFF,-,TRBJ2-1,15,TRBV6-5
CASSPRAYEQYF,-,TRBJ2-7,12,TRBV7-2
CASSDDRDQETQYF,TRBD1,TRBJ2-5,14,TRBV6-4
CASSIFAEGAAYGYTF,TRBD1,TRBJ1-2,16,TRBV19
CASSYDQSRSNQPQHF,-,TRBJ1-5,16,TRBV6-6
CASSRDSGSSYEQYF,TRBD2,TRBJ2-7,15,TRBV7-9
CSTRGQKSYNEQFF,-,TRBJ2-1,14,TRBV29-1
CASSLAGPPNTEAFF,-,TRBJ1-1,15,TRBV5-5
CASSVGGSGRPYEQYF,TRBD2,TRBJ2-7,16,TRBV9
CASRSWEKNTGELFF,-,TRBJ2-2,15,TRBV12-3/TRBV12-4
CSVDLGQGHYEQYF,TRBD1,TRBJ2-7,14,TRBV29-1
CASSYHDSTDTQYF,-,TRBJ2-3,14,TRBV6-5
CASSEVTSGGPGTQYF,TRBD2,TRBJ2-5,16,TRBV2
CASSLSSGRLAETQYF,TRBD2,TRBJ2-5,16,TRBV7-2
CASSFLANEQFF,-,TRBJ2-1,12,TRBV11-2
CATTQGFPSSLEQYF,-,TRBJ2-7,15,TRBV24-1
CSAPPAGVSTDTQYF,TRBD2,TRBJ2-3,15,TRBV29-1
CASGSGRRAGELFF,TRBD2,TRBJ2-2,14,TRBV3-1